These T cell receptor beta chains were read from a single sample in a study of T cells in Graves' hyperthyroidism and ophthalmopathy. MiXCR was run by TCRdb on the multiplex PCR reads, yielding one entry per CDR3 protein. The data contain hundreds of thousands of distinct CDR3 sequences, 30% to 40% of them singletons. What was sequenced was blood. These receptors were taken from a woman in her thirties or forties with Graves' hyperthyroidism. Each CDR3 is given with its conserved first and last residue. A D gene is named only where the DNA matches it firmly. Clone sizes are given selectively: once, few, many, or a class where the clone is expanded.

J gene: TRBJ2-7
V gene: TRBV7-2
D gene: NA
clone size: NA
CDR3 DNA: TGTGCCAGCAGCTTCCACAGGGCTCCCCTCTTCTACGAGCAGTACTTC
CDR3 protein: CASSFHRAPLFYEQYF

J gene: TRBJ2-7
V gene: TRBV27
D gene: NA
clone size: NA
CDR3 DNA: TGTGCCAGCAGTGTCGAACACCCCTACGAGCAGTACTTC
CDR3 protein: CASSVEHPYEQYF

J gene: TRBJ1-1
V gene: TRBV7-6
D gene: TRBD1
clone size: many
CDR3 DNA: TGTGCCAGCAGCTTATATGGACAGGGGATGAACACTGAAGCTTTCTTT
CDR3 protein: CASSLYGQGMNTEAFF

J gene: TRBJ2-7
V gene: TRBV20-1
D gene: TRBD2
clone size: few
CDR3 DNA: TGCAGTGCCTTAGCGGGAGGCAATGAGCAGTACTTC
CDR3 protein: CSALAGGNEQYF

J gene: TRBJ2-7
V gene: TRBV20-1
D gene: TRBD2
clone size: NA
CDR3 DNA: TGCAGTGCTAGACTACCTTTAGCGGGAGTCCACTACGAGCAGTACTTC
CDR3 protein: CSARLPLAGVHYEQYF

J gene: TRBJ2-5
V gene: TRBV29-1
D gene: NA
clone size: few
CDR3 DNA: TGCAGCGTTACGTACAGGATACGAGAGACCCAGTACTTC
CDR3 protein: CSVTYRIRETQYF

J gene: TRBJ1-5
V gene: TRBV7-2
D gene: NA
clone size: many
CDR3 DNA: TGTGCCAGCAGCTCAGCGGTCGATTCTGGTCAGCCCCAGCATTTT
CDR3 protein: CASSSAVDSGQPQHF

J gene: TRBJ1-1
V gene: TRBV12-3/TRBV12-4
D gene: TRBD1
clone size: few
CDR3 DNA: TGTGCCAGCACCATCGGACAGGGAAGCACTGAAGCTTTCTTT
CDR3 protein: CASTIGQGSTEAFF

J gene: TRBJ2-7
V gene: TRBV19
D gene: NA
clone size: NA
CDR3 DNA: TGTGCCAGCTCACCTAATGTCGGCAGCGACTCCTACGAGCAGTACTTC
CDR3 protein: CASSPNVGSDSYEQYF

J gene: TRBJ2-5
V gene: TRBV7-9
D gene: TRBD2
clone size: NA
CDR3 DNA: TGTGCCAGCAGCTGGCTAGGGCGGGGGGAAGAGACCCAGTACTTC
CDR3 protein: CASSWLGRGEETQYF

J gene: TRBJ2-5
V gene: TRBV2
D gene: TRBD2
clone size: NA
CDR3 DNA: TGTGCCAGCAGTGGCCAGCGGGAGCTCCTGGGGGAGACCCGGTACTTC
CDR3 protein: CASSGQRELLGETRYF

J gene: TRBJ1-1
V gene: TRBV7-2
D gene: NA
clone size: NA
CDR3 DNA: TGTGCCAGCAGACGGGGGGCGCTAGTGAACACTGAAGCTTTCTTT
CDR3 protein: CASRRGALVNTEAFF

J gene: TRBJ2-5
V gene: TRBV20-1
D gene: TRBD1
clone size: few
CDR3 DNA: TGCAGTGCTGGGACAGGGGAAGAGACCCAGTACTTC
CDR3 protein: CSAGTGEETQYF

J gene: TRBJ2-7
V gene: TRBV7-2
D gene: NA
clone size: NA
CDR3 DNA: TGTGCCAGCAGCTCGGTTGGACATATCTCCTACGAGCAGTACTTC
CDR3 protein: CASSSVGHISYEQYF

J gene: TRBJ1-6
V gene: TRBV7-2
D gene: NA
clone size: NA
CDR3 DNA: TGTGCCAGCAGCTTACAGGAGAGCTCCTATAATTCACCCCTCCACTTT
CDR3 protein: CASSLQESSYNSPLHF

J gene: TRBJ2-2
V gene: TRBV10-3
D gene: TRBD2
clone size: many
CDR3 DNA: TGTGCCATCAGTTTAGCGGGAGGAACGAACACCGGGGAGCTGTTTTTT
CDR3 protein: CAISLAGGTNTGELFF

J gene: TRBJ1-3
V gene: TRBV5-8
D gene: NA
clone size: many
CDR3 DNA: TGTGCCAGCAGCCCCTCGACATCCGCTGGAAACACCATATATTTT
CDR3 protein: CASSPSTSAGNTIYF

J gene: TRBJ2-2
V gene: TRBV20-1
D gene: NA
clone size: NA
CDR3 DNA: TGCAGTGCTAGCCCCGCGAGAAACACCGGGGAGCTGTTTTTT
CDR3 protein: CSASPARNTGELFF

J gene: TRBJ1-3
V gene: TRBV6-5
D gene: NA
clone size: few
CDR3 DNA: TGTGCCAGCTTACCGACAGTCTCTGGAAACACCATATATTTT
CDR3 protein: CASLPTVSGNTIYF

J gene: TRBJ1-4
V gene: TRBV7-2
D gene: TRBD1
clone size: few
CDR3 DNA: TGTGCCAGCAGCTTAGACAGGGGAGCAGTTAATGAAAAACTGTTTTTT
CDR3 protein: CASSLDRGAVNEKLFF

J gene: TRBJ2-5
V gene: TRBV7-9
D gene: NA
clone size: NA
CDR3 DNA: TGTGCCAGCAGCTTAGCTCAAGGGACCCAGTACTTC
CDR3 protein: CASSLAQGTQYF

J gene: TRBJ1-1
V gene: TRBV29-1
D gene: NA
clone size: many
CDR3 DNA: TGCAGCGTACGACGGACCTTAGGGGGGGGCACTGAAGCTTTCTTT
CDR3 protein: CSVRRTLGGGTEAFF

J gene: TRBJ2-7
V gene: TRBV10-3
D gene: NA
clone size: NA
CDR3 DNA: TGTGCCATCAGTGAGTCGGGTACCCACGAGCAGTACTTC
CDR3 protein: CAISESGTHEQYF

J gene: TRBJ2-5
V gene: TRBV14
D gene: NA
clone size: NA
CDR3 DNA: TGTGCCAGCAGCCTATTCCTTAGCGGATTCCAAGAGACCCAGTACTTC
CDR3 protein: CASSLFLSGFQETQYF

J gene: TRBJ1-4
V gene: TRBV10-3
D gene: NA
clone size: few
CDR3 DNA: TGTGCCATCAGCCCATCGCCTGGGCCAGGGGTAGGGGAAAAACTGTTTTTT
CDR3 protein: CAISPSPGPGVGEKLFF

J gene: TRBJ2-7
V gene: TRBV19
D gene: TRBD1
clone size: few
CDR3 DNA: TGTGCCAGTAGTATGGGGACAGCAACGGGCTACGAGCAGTACTTC
CDR3 protein: CASSMGTATGYEQYF

J gene: TRBJ2-6
V gene: TRBV29-1
D gene: TRBD1
clone size: few
CDR3 DNA: TGCAGCGCTATCCCGACAGGGTTGAGTGGGGCCAACGTCCTGACTTTC
CDR3 protein: CSAIPTGLSGANVLTF

J gene: TRBJ2-3
V gene: TRBV25-1
D gene: NA
clone size: NA
CDR3 DNA: TGTGCCAGCAGTGGATCCATGGGCACAGATACGCAGTATTTT
CDR3 protein: CASSGSMGTDTQYF

J gene: TRBJ2-5
V gene: TRBV19
D gene: NA
clone size: NA
CDR3 DNA: TGTGCCAGTAGTATACAGGGAGAAGAGACCCAGTACTTC
CDR3 protein: CASSIQGEETQYF

J gene: TRBJ2-7
V gene: TRBV7-2
D gene: NA
clone size: NA
CDR3 DNA: TGCGCCAGCAGTCGAACAGAGCCCTCCTACGAGCAGTACTTC
CDR3 protein: CASSRTEPSYEQYF

J gene: TRBJ2-5
V gene: TRBV7-6
D gene: NA
clone size: NA
CDR3 DNA: TGTGCCAGCTTTTCTCAGGGGTTAGAGACCCAGTACTTC
CDR3 protein: CASFSQGLETQYF

J gene: TRBJ1-5
V gene: TRBV7-2
D gene: TRBD1
clone size: NA
CDR3 DNA: TGTGCCAGCAGCCCTCAACAGGGGAAGAGCAATCAGCCCCAGCGTTTT
CDR3 protein: CASSPQQGKSNQPQRF

J gene: TRBJ1-5
V gene: TRBV25-1
D gene: NA
clone size: NA
CDR3 DNA: TGTGCCACCCAGATGGAGGTTCAGCCCCAGCATTTT
CDR3 protein: CATQMEVQPQHF

J gene: TRBJ2-7
V gene: TRBV6-5
D gene: TRBD2
clone size: NA
CDR3 DNA: TGTGCCATCAGTCCGCCCCATAGCGGGGGGGTCTACGAGCAGTACTTC
CDR3 protein: CAISPPHSGGVYEQYF

J gene: TRBJ1-3
V gene: TRBV5-4
D gene: NA
clone size: NA
CDR3 DNA: TGTGCCAGCTCGGAAGGGAGTAACACCATATATTTT
CDR3 protein: CASSEGSNTIYF

J gene: TRBJ2-1
V gene: TRBV20-1
D gene: TRBD2
clone size: NA
CDR3 DNA: TGCAGTGCTCCGGGACTAGCGAGTTACAATGAGCAGTTCTTC
CDR3 protein: CSAPGLASYNEQFF

J gene: TRBJ1-4
V gene: TRBV29-1
D gene: TRBD1
clone size: NA
CDR3 DNA: TGCAGCGTCCGACCGGGACAGGGGGCCCCAACTAATGAAAAACTGTTTTTT
CDR3 protein: CSVRPGQGAPTNEKLFF

J gene: TRBJ2-5
V gene: TRBV18
D gene: NA
clone size: few
CDR3 DNA: TGTGCCAGCTCACCACCGGCATTAGAGACCCAGTACTTC
CDR3 protein: CASSPPALETQYF

J gene: TRBJ2-2
V gene: TRBV7-9
D gene: NA
clone size: NA
CDR3 DNA: TGTGCCAGCAGCTTAGTAGTACTTCCGAACACCGGGGAGCTGTTTTTT
CDR3 protein: CASSLVVLPNTGELFF

J gene: TRBJ2-7
V gene: TRBV7-2
D gene: TRBD1
clone size: few
CDR3 DNA: TGTGCCAGCAGCGCCCGGGACAGCCTATCCTACGAGCAGTACTTC
CDR3 protein: CASSARDSLSYEQYF

J gene: TRBJ2-7
V gene: TRBV20-1
D gene: NA
clone size: once
CDR3 DNA: TGCAGTGCCCGGGGACCCCACTCCTACGAGCAGTACTTC
CDR3 protein: CSARGPHSYEQYF

J gene: TRBJ2-7
V gene: TRBV5-1
D gene: TRBD1
clone size: NA
CDR3 DNA: TGCGCCAGCAGCCCCGCCCCTACAGGGGGCTATTACGAGCAGTACTTC
CDR3 protein: CASSPAPTGGYYEQYF

J gene: TRBJ1-2
V gene: TRBV6-6
D gene: NA
clone size: NA
CDR3 DNA: TGTGCCAGCAGTGATCCGGGATGTGGCTACACCTTC
CDR3 protein: CASSDPGCGYTF

J gene: TRBJ1-2
V gene: TRBV6-2/TRBV6-3
D gene: NA
clone size: NA
CDR3 DNA: TGTGCCAGCAGTCTCGTCCACAGATCTAACTATGGCTACACCTTC
CDR3 protein: CASSLVHRSNYGYTF

J gene: TRBJ1-2
V gene: TRBV12-5
D gene: TRBD1
clone size: NA
CDR3 DNA: TGTGCTAGTGGTTTGTTCACAGGGGATAATAATGGCGACACCTTC
CDR3 protein: CASGLFTGDNNGDTF

J gene: TRBJ2-5
V gene: TRBV20-1
D gene: NA
clone size: once
CDR3 DNA: TGCAGTGCTAGAGTAGTGGGGAAAGAGACCCAGTACTTC
CDR3 protein: CSARVVGKETQYF